This T cell receptor (beta chain) appears in the sequencing data of a study of OX40 agonist ivuxolimab in advanced cancers. Notes on the research overall: Ivuxolimab was a fully human IgG2 agonistic monoclonal antibody targeting the costimulatory receptor OX40 (CD134). A male proportion of roughly 80% and a mean age of roughly 58 years, ranging from 23 to 79, were recorded for the dose-escalation cohort. Of the roughly 51 dose-escalation patients, hepatocellular carcinoma was present in around 20, melanoma in approximately 15, renal cell carcinoma in 9 and head and neck cancer in 9. Intravenous ivuxolimab was administered to patients every 2 weeks at six dose levels: 0.01, 0.1, 0.3, 1.5, 3 and 10 mg/kg. Prior anti-PD-1, anti-PD-L1 or anti-CTLA-4 therapy was permitted, and checkpoint inhibitors had been received by roughly 40% of dose-escalation patients. Partial responses occurred in three dose-escalation patients, of whom one had hepatocellular carcinoma and two had cutaneous melanoma. Peripheral TCRbeta sequencing aimed to test whether ivuxolimab altered TCR sequence diversity and caused clonal T-cell expansion. The monotherapy dose-escalation portion (N = 52 patients) of the phase I ivuxolimab trial is reported in the paper. The full study reports these points: At doses of 0.1 to 3.0 mg/kg, clonal expansion of both CD4+ and CD8+ T cells in blood was seen between baseline and week 6. Low levels of normalized T-cell clonal expansion were also seen in some patients who did not respond. After ivuxolimab, expanded clones were on average more numerous among CD8+ T cells than among CD4+ T cells. In partial responders in the 0.1-3.0 mg/kg groups, normalized peripheral clonal expansion was found to be among the lowest, especially among CD8+ T cells. Antigen specificity was not determined for the clonally expanded peripheral T cells.

The trial excluded patients who had a history of autoimmune disease or were on systemic immunosuppression. Peripheral blood for TCR sequencing was collected from all dose cohorts at baseline, on cycle 4 day 1, and on cycle 7 day 1. The samples were taken from a phase I, first-in-human, multicenter, open-label dose-escalation trial of ivuxolimab. Adults with locally advanced or metastatic melanoma, renal cell carcinoma, hepatocellular carcinoma or head and neck squamous cell carcinoma were enrolled in the trial. Before TCR sequencing, CD4+ T cells and CD8+ T cells from peripheral blood were sorted into separate populations. The sample holds one count of this clone. No antigen is known for it. Per-base quality was not reported, and no clone a single base away is much larger than it. According to the germline V gene (reference sequence), CDR1 reads LNHDA and CDR2 reads SQIVND. At the junction V is shortened by 3 bases and J by 0 bases, with 15 bases in between. CDR3 length: 16 amino acids, cysteine to phenylalanine. Kept here is only the CDR3 DNA, which spans 48 bases and is read in frame from base 1.

To sequence the TCRbeta CDR3 region, genomic DNA was isolated from the sorted cells. The immunoSEQ Assay was used to sequence the TCRbeta CDR3 regions. Imported from immuneACCESS, the table was reduced by TCRdb to in-frame sequences with V and J called. These copies leave out some clones; in studies compared against another copy, an unresolved V gene accounts for under half, and the cause of the remainder is not known. The sample table shows tens of thousands of clones, and 89% are seen once. The ten largest clones represent around 12% of the sample. This chain joins TRBV19 to TRBJ2-7; the D gene could be TRBD1 or TRBD2, each one agreeing over 5 bases. This clonotype was sampled from an adult with an advanced solid tumor such as melanoma, head and neck, liver or kidney cancer. The sample in question was CD4+ or CD8+ T cells sorted from blood, obtained in a trial of the OX40 agonist ivuxolimab. The CDR3 is CASSISGRRSSYEQYF. The DNA sequence is TGTGCCAGTAGTATCTCGGGACGCCGCTCCTCCTACGAGCAGTACTTC.